The subject of this entry is one T cell receptor beta chain. The sort gate was single viable CD3+CD4+CD8-CD45RO+ cells for memory CD4+ T cells. This record comes from a study of memory CD4+ T cells and cytomegalovirus serostatus. Background on the study: This sample comes from healthy Belgian adults, 9 CMV seropositive, approximately 25 seronegative.

As originally analysed: After removing out-of-frame reads, millions of distinct TCRbeta sequences remained. TCRdb keeps only in-frame clones here, not all; method: immunoSEQ multiplex PCR. V and J calls and clone size follow that table, whereas D and trimming were derived from the DNA. The table has about 48,000 clones, just under 80% seen once. Germline lookup yields CDR1 GTSNPN and CDR2 SVGIG (reference sequence). The CDR3 is 15 amino acids. J was trimmed by 1 base and V by 0 bases; bases with no gene match: 0. The sample taken for sequencing was memory CD4+ T cells from blood. The chain employs TRBV30 and TRBJ2-5; the match to TRBD2 covers 12 bases. This TCR was recovered from an adult in good health and CMV-seronegative. The DNA for the CDR3 is TGTGCCTGGAGTGTGGGACTAGCGGGCCAAGAGACCCAGTACTTC. It codes for CAWSVGLAGQETQYF.